The 5 T cell receptor beta chains in this list originate from one sample, sequenced in a study of T cell responses to AZD1222 COVID-19 vaccine. This table comes from immunoSEQ multiplex PCR, and its TCRdb copy is limited to in-frame clones, with some not included. The table lists some 150,000 clones, approximately 83% of them singletons. Here the sequenced sample was peripheral blood, taken on day 0 of AZD1222 vaccination. These TCRs come from an adult in good health.

This chain connects TRBV11-2 to TRBJ2-2; D not resolved. Per the germline V gene, CDR1 is SGHAT and CDR2 is FQNNGV. The CDR3 has 12 residues. V lost 5 bases to trimming and J lost 3 bases, with 4 bases between them. The CDR3 DNA sequence: TGTGCCAGCAGCCCGCACACCGGGGAGCTGTTTTTT. Translated, it gives CASSPHTGELFF. Looking up the rest from reference TRBV11-2 and TRBJ2-2 gives the full variable domain: EAGVAQSPRYKIIEKRQSVAFWCNPISGHATLYWYQQILGQGPKLLIQFQNNGVVDDSQLPKDRFSAERLKGVDSTLKIQPAKLEDSAVYLCASSPHTGELFFGEGSRLTVL.

At least ten counts were recorded for this clone. V usage is TRBV27 and J usage is TRBJ2-7, with TRBD2 identical over 9 bases. The CDR3 totals 16 residues. Unmatched junction bases numbered 10, after V lost 0 bases and J lost 7 bases. Germline CDR1 MNHEY, CDR2 SMNVEV (reference sequence). The CDR3 loop reads CASSLSWAGGPGEQYF. For the CDR3, the DNA is TGTGCCAGCAGTTTATCTTGGGCGGGAGGGCCTGGAGAGCAGTACTTC.

This chain connects TRBV5-1 to TRBJ2-2, with 11 bases fitting TRBD2. This CDR3 is 14 amino acids long. The germline V gene has CDR1 SGHRS and CDR2 YFSETQ. The trim removed 3 bases at V and 8 bases at J, leaving 3 bases unmatched. CDR3 DNA: TGCGCCAGCAGCTCCTGGACTAGCGGGGGGGAGCTGTTTTTT. Translated: CASSSWTSGGELFF.

The V call is TRBV6-5, the J call TRBJ2-7, with D perhaps TRBD1 (5 bases). Trimming removed 7 bases at V and 0 bases at J, with 16 bases between. The germline gives CDR1 MNHEY, CDR2 SVGAGI. The CDR3 spans 15 residues. In nucleotides, the CDR3 is TGTGCCAGCACCTCAAACAGGCTAAGCTCCTACGAGCAGTACTTC. Residues: CASTSNRLSSYEQYF.

In nucleotides, the CDR3 is TGTGCCAGCAGTTACCGGGGGACAGCAACCTACGAGCAGTACTTC. Amino acid sequence: CASSYRGTATYEQYF. This rearrangement joins TRBV6-5 to TRBJ2-7; possible D gene TRBD1, 7 bases. The V end lost 2 bases, the J end lost 2 bases, and 13 bases lay between the germline ends. The CDR3 is made up of 15 amino acids. Germline CDR1 and CDR2: MNHEY and SVGAGI.